A selection of T cell receptor beta chains follows, all from one sample in a study of blood T cell repertoires in COVID-19. Only in-frame clones appear in the TCRdb table, and some are missing; sequencing was by immunoSEQ multiplex PCR. In the table there are 250,000 to 350,000 clones, approximately 85% of which are singletons. Sample: PBMCs or T cells enriched from blood (not recorded which). These receptors were obtained from a woman aged 25 to 45 who had recovered from COVID-19. CDR3s include the opening cysteine and the closing phenylalanine or tryptophan. D genes are given only for firm matches. Clone size is shown for a subset of rows, as once, few, many or a class of expanded clone.

D gene,V gene,J gene,clone size,CDR3 protein,CDR3 DNA
TRBD2,TRBV29-1,TRBJ2-1,-,CSAEGPSGIEQFF,TGCAGCGCCGAAGGGCCTAGCGGGATAGAGCAGTTCTTC
-,TRBV11-2,TRBJ2-1,once,CASRPIRGTRAHEQFF,TGTGCCAGCAGACCCATTAGGGGGACAAGGGCTCATGAGCAGTTCTTC
-,TRBV15,TRBJ1-5,-,CATSRVVGQMFNQPQHF,TGTGCCACCAGCAGAGTGGTGGGGCAGATGTTCAATCAGCCCCAGCATTTT
-,TRBV30,TRBJ1-1,few,CAWTRTGSPQAFF,TGTGCCTGGACTCGCACAGGGAGCCCCCAAGCTTTCTTT
-,TRBV6-5,TRBJ2-2,once,CASSYPETASTGELFF,TGTGCCAGCAGTTACCCGGAGACAGCTTCCACCGGGGAGCTGTTTTTT
TRBD1,TRBV24-1,TRBJ1-2,-,CATSDFLDRIRNYGYTF,TGTGCCACCAGTGATTTCTTGGACAGGATTAGGAACTATGGCTACACCTTC
TRBD1,TRBV6-5,TRBJ1-2,-,CASSCPGTVRLYGYTF,TGTGCCAGCAGTTGTCCCGGGACAGTTCGACTCTATGGCTACACCTTC
TRBD1,TRBV6-5,TRBJ1-2,-,CASGYRGGYTF,TGTGCCAGCGGATACAGGGGTGGCTACACCTTC
-,TRBV27,TRBJ2-1,-,CASSFKGVGHNEQFF,TGTGCCAGCAGTTTTAAGGGAGTAGGCCACAATGAGCAGTTCTTC
TRBD1,TRBV7-8,TRBJ2-2,-,CASSSGGQGTRGELFF,TGTGCCAGCAGCTCAGGGGGACAGGGAACTAGAGGGGAGCTGTTTTTT
-,TRBV19,TRBJ2-1,-,CASSSRHVSYNEQFF,TGTGCCAGTAGTTCAAGACATGTCTCCTACAATGAGCAGTTCTTC
-,TRBV7-8,TRBJ1-2,-,CASSLSRTEHNYGYTF,TGTGCCAGCAGCTTATCTAGGACAGAGCATAACTATGGCTACACCTTC
-,TRBV28,TRBJ1-1,-,CASSLPQEGSTEAFF,TGTGCCAGCAGTTTACCCCAGGAGGGGTCCACTGAAGCTTTCTTT
TRBD1,TRBV28,TRBJ2-7,-,CASRFGQGVHYEQYF,TGTGCCAGCAGATTTGGACAGGGAGTTCACTACGAGCAGTACTTC